The source of this TCR beta chain is a study of control samples from healthy donors and cancer patients. Assay used: immunoSEQ multiplex PCR; TCRdb lists only in-frame clones, some missing. The sample lists 150,000 to 200,000 clones, around 90% occurring once. This TCR came from a woman aged 45 to 65 in good health. The specimen sequenced was blood.

This CDR3 is CAISTGQGRGDTQYF. In DNA form, the CDR3 reads TGTGCCATCAGTACTGGACAGGGTAGAGGAGATACGCAGTATTTT. The chain links TRBV10-3 to TRBJ2-3, with TRBD1 matching 8 bases. Trimming removed 5 bases from V and 5 bases from J; junction bases left unmatched: 9. The CDR3 totals 15 residues. Germline loops: CDR1 ENHRY, CDR2 SYGVKD.